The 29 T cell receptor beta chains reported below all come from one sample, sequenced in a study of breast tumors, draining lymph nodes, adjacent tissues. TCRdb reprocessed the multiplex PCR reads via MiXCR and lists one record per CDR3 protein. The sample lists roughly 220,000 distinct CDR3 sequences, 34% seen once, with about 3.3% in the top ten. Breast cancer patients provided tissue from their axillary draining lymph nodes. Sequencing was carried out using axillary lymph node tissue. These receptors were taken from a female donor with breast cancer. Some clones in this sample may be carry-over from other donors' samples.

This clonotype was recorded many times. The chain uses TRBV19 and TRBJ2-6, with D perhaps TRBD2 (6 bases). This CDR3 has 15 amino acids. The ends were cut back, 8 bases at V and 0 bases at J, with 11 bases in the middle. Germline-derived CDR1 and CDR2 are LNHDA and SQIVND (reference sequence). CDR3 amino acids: CASGLSASGANVLTF. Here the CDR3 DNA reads TGTGCCAGTGGACTAAGCGCCTCTGGGGCCAACGTCCTGACTTTC.

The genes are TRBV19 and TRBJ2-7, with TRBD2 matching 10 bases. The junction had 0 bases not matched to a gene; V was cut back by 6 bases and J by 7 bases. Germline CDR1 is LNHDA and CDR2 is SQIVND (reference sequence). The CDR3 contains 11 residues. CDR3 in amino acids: CASRTSGEQYF. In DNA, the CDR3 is TGTGCCAGTAGGACTAGCGGGGAGCAGTACTTC.

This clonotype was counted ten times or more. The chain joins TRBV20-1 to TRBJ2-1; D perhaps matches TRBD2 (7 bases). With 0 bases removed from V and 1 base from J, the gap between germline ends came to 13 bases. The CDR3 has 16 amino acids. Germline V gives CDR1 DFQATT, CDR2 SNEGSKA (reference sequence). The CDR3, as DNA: TGCAGTGCTAGAGACTTCGAGGGGGGGTCCTACAATGAGCAGTTCTTC. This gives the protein CSARDFEGGSYNEQFF.

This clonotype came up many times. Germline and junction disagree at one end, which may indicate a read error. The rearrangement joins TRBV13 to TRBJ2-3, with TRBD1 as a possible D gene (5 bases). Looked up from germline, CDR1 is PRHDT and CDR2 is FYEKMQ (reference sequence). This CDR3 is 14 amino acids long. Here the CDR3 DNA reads TGTGCCAGCAGCCTAGGGCGACAGTCGCATACGCAGTATTTT. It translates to CASSLGRQSHTQYF. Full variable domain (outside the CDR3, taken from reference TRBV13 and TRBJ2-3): AAGVIQSPRHLIKEKRETATLKCYPIPRHDTVYWYQQGPGQDPQFLISFYEKMQSDKGSIPDRFSAQQFSDYHSELNMSSLELGDSALYFCASSLGRQSHTQYFGPGTRLTVL.

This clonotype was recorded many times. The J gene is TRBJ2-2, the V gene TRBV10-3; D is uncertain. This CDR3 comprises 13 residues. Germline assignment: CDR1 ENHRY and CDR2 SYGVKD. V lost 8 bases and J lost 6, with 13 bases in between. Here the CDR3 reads CAIGWVSSGELFF. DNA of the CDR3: TGTGCCATCGGTTGGGTTTCGTCCGGGGAGCTGTTTTTT.

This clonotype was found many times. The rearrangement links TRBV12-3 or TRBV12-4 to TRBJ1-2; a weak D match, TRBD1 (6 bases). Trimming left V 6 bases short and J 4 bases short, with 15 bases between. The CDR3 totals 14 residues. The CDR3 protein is CASSPQGPVYGYTF. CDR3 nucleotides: TGTGCCAGCAGCCCGCAGGGGCCCGTCTATGGCTACACCTTC.

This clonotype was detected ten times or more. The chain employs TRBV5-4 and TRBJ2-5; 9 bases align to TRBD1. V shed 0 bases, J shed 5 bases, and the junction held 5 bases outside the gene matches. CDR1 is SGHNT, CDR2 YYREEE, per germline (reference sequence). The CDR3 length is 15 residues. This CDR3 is CASSLVGQGRETQYF. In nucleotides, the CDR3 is TGTGCCAGCAGCTTGGTCGGACAGGGGAGGGAGACCCAGTACTTC.

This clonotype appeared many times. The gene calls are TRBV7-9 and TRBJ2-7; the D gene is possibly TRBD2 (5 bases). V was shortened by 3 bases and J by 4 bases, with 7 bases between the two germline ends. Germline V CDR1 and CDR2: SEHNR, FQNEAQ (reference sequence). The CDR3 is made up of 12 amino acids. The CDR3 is CASSFGVYEQYF. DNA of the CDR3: TGTGCCAGCAGCTTCGGGGTTTACGAGCAGTACTTC.

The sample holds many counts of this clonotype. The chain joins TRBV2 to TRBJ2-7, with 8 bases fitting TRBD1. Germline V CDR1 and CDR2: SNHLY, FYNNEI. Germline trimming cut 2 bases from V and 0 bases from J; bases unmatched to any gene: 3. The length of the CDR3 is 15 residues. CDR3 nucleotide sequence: TGTGCCAGCAGTGAATTTACAGGGGGCTCCTACGAGCAGTACTTC. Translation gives CASSEFTGGSYEQYF.

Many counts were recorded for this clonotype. The CDR3 coding sequence is TGTGCCAGCAGCTCATACCCGGGGAGCTCTGGAAACACCATATATTTT. Its translation: CASSSYPGSSGNTIYF. The chain recombines TRBV5-6 with TRBJ1-3; D remains ambiguous. The V and J ends lost 3 bases and 0 bases respectively, with 13 bases between them. CDR1 and CDR2 (germline): SGHDT, YYEEEE. The CDR3 has 16 residues.

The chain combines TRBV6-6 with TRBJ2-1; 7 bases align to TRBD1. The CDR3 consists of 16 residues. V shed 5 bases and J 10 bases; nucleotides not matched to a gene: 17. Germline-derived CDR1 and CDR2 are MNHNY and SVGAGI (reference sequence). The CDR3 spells CASSHPAKTGQPEQFF. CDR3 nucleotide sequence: TGTGCCAGCAGTCACCCAGCCAAAACGGGACAGCCAGAGCAGTTCTTC.

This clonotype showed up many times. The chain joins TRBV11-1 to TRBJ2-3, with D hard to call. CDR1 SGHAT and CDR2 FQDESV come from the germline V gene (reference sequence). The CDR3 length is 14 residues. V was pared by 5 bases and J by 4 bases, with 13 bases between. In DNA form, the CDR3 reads TGTGCCAGCAGCCCCGAAGGTTGGTCAGATACGCAGTATTTT. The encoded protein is CASSPEGWSDTQYF.

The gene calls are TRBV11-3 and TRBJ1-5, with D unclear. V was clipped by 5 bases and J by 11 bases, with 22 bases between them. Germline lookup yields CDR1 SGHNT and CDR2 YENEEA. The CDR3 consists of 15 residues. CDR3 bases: TGTGCCAGCAGCCCCATTGCGACAAGGGTGGAGACCCAGCATTTT. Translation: CASSPIATRVETQHF.

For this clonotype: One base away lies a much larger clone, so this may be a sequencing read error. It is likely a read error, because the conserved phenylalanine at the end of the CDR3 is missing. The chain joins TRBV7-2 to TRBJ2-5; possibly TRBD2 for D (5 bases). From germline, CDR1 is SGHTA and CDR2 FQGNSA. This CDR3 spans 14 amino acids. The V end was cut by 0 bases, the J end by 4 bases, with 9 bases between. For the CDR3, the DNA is TGTGCCAGCAGCTTAGCGGTAGGGAGAGAGACCCAGTACCTC. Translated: CASSLAVGRETQYL.

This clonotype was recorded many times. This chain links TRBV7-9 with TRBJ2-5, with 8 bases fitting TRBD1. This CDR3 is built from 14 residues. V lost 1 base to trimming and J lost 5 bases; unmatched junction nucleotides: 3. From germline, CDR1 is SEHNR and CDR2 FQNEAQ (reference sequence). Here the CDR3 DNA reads TGTGCCAGCAGCTTAGGTACAGGGGGGGAGACCCAGTACTTC. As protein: CASSLGTGGETQYF.

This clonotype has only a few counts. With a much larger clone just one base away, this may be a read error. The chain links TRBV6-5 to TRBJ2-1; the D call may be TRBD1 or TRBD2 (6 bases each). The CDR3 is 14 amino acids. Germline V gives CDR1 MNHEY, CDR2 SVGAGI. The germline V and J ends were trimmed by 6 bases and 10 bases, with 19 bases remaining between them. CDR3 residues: CASRLRQDYYEQFF. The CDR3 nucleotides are TGTGCCAGCAGACTTCGACAGGACTACTACGAGCAGTTCTTC.

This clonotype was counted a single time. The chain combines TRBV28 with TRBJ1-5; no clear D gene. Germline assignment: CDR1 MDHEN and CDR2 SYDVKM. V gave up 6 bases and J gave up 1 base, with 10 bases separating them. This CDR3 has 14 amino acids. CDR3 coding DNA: TGTGCCAGCAGGGGGTTAGGAAGCAATCAGCCCCAGCATTTT. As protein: CASRGLGSNQPQHF.

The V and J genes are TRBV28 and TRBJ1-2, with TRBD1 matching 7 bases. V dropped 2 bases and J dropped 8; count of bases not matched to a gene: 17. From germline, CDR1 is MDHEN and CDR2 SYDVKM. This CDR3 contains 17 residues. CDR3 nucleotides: TGTGCCAGCAGTTTACCCCATATGGGACAGACAAACCGGGGCTACACCTTC. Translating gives CASSLPHMGQTNRGYTF.

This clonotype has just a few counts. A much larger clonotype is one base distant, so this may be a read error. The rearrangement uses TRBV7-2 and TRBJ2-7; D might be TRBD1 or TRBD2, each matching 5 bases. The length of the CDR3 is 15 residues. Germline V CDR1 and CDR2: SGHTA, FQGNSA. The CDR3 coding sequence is TGTGCCAGCAGCGTACGGGACCCTACCGCACACGAGCAGCACTTC. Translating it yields CASSVRDPTAHEQHF.

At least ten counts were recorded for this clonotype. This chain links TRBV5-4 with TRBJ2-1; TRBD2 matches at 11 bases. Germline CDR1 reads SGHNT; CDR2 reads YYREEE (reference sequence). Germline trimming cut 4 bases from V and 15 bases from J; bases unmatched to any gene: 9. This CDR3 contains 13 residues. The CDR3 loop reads CASSNILAGDGFF. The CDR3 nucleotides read TGTGCCAGCAGCAACATACTAGCGGGAGATGGGTTCTTC.

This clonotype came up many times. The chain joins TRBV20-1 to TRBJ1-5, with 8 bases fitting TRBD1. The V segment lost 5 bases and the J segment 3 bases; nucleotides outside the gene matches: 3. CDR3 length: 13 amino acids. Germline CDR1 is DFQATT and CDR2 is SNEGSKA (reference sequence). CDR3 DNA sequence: TGCAGTGCTTCGACAGGGGCCAATCAGCCCCAGCATTTT. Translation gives CSASTGANQPQHF.

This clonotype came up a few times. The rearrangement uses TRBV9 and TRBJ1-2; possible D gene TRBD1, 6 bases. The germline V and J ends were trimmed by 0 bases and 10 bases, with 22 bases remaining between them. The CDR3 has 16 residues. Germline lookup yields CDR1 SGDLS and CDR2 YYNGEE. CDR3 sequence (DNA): TGTGCCAGCAGCGTAGGATTGGGGGGCAGCGGATCTACCTACACCTTC. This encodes CASSVGLGGSGSTYTF.

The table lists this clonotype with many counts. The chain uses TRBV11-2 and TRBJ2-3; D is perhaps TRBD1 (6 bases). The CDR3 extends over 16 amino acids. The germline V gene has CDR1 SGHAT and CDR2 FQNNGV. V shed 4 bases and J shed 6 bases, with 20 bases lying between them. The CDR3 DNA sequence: TGTGCCAGCAGCTCCTGTTACTGGACAGTAGGGGATACGCAGTATTTT. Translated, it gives CASSSCYWTVGDTQYF.

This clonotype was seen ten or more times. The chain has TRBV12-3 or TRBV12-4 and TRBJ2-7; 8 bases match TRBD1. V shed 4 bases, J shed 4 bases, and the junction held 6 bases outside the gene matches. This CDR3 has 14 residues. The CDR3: CASSSGTGLYEQYF. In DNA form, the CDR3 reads TGTGCCAGCAGTTCCGGGACAGGACTATACGAGCAGTACTTC.

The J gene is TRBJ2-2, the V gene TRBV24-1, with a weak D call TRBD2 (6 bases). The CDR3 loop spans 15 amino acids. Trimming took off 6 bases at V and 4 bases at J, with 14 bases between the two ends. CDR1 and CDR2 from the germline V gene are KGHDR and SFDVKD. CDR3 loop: CATSIAGTFTGELFF. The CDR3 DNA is TGTGCCACCAGTATAGCCGGGACTTTCACCGGGGAGCTGTTTTTT.

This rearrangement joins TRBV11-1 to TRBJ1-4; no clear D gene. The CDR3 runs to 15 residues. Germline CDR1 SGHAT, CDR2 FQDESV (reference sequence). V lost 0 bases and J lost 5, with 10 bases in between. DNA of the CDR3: TGTGCCAGCAGCTTAGCGGGGATGAGAAATGAAAAACTGTTTTTT. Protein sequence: CASSLAGMRNEKLFF. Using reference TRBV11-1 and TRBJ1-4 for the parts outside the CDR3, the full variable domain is EAEVAQSPRYKITEKSQAVAFWCDPISGHATLYWYRQILGQGPELLVQFQDESVVDDSQLPKDRFSAERLKGVDSTLKIQPAELGDSAMYLCASSLAGMRNEKLFFGSGTQLSVL.

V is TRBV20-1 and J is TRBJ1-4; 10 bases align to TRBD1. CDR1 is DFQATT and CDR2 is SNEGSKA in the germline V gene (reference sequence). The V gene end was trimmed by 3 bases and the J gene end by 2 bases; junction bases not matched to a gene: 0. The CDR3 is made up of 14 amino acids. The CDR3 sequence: CSARGQGTNEKLFF. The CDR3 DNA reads TGCAGTGCTAGGGGACAGGGGACTAATGAAAAACTGTTTTTT.

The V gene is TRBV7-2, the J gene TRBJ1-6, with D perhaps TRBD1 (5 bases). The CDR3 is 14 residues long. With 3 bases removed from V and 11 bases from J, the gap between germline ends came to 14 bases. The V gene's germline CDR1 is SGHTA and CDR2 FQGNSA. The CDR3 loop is CASSLDGGIPPLHF. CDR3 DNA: TGTGCCAGCAGCTTGGACGGGGGAATTCCACCCCTCCACTTT.

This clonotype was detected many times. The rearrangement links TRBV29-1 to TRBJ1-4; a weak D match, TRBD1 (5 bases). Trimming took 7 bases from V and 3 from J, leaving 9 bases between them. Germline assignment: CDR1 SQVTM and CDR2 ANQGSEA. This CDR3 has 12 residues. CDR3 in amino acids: CSGGEANEKLFF. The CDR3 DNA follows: TGCAGCGGGGGGGAGGCTAATGAAAAACTGTTTTTT.